This TCR beta chain was identified in a study of response to subunit inactivated influenza vaccine. Each CDR3 protein gets one entry after TCRdb re-called the RT-PCR reads with MiXCR. The data contain more than 550,000 distinct CDR3 sequences, about 12% of them singletons. Trimming left V 2 bases short and J 2 bases short, with 16 bases between. CDR3 size: 17 residues. Germline V lookup: CDR1 LGHNA, CDR2 YSLEER. Overall study results and limits: Authors proposed each seasonal influenza vaccination draws in few new T cells.

Remarks on this clonotype: Its antigen is undetermined.

The receptor was isolated from a man over 45 who received an inactivated influenza vaccine. The genes are TRBV4-3 and TRBJ2-4; perhaps D is TRBD1 or TRBD2 (5 bases each). Sequenced material: PBMCs from blood, taken on the day of vaccination. The CDR3 DNA reads as TGCGCCAGCAGCCAAACCCGGGACGGATTGACCAAAAACATTCAGTACTTC. Translated: CASSQTRDGLTKNIQYF.